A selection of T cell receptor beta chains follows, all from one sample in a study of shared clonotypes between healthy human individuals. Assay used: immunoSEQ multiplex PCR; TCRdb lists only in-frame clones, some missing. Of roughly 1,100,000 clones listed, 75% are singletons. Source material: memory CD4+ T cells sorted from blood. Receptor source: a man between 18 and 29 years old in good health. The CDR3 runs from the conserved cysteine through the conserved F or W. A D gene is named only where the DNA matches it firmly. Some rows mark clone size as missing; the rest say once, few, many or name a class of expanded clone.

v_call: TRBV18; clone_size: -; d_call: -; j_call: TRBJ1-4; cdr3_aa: CASSRTGTEEKLFF; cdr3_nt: TGTGCCAGCTCTCGTACAGGAACGGAAGAAAAACTGTTTTTT
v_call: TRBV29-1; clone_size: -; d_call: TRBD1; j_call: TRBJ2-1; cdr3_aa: CSIGQGKLEQFF; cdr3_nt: TGCAGCATAGGACAGGGGAAGCTTGAGCAGTTCTTC
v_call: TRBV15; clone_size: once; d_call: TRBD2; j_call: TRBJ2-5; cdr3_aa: CATSRRLAGGAGETQYF; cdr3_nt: TGTGCCACCAGCAGGCGACTAGCGGGGGGCGCCGGGGAGACCCAGTACTTC
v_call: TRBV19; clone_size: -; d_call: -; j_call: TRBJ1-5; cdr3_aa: CASSIRSLEDQPQHF; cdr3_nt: TGTGCCAGTAGTATCCGGTCCCTGGAGGATCAGCCCCAGCATTTT
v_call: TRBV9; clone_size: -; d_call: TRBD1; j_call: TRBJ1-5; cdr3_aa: CASSATGAGGQPQHF; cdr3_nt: TGTGCCAGCAGCGCTACAGGGGCCGGGGGTCAGCCCCAGCATTTT
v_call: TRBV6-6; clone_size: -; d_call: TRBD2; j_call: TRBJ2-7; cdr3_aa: CASSRSGGQASYEQYF; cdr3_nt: TGTGCCAGCAGTCGGTCGGGGGGGCAGGCGAGCTACGAGCAGTACTTC
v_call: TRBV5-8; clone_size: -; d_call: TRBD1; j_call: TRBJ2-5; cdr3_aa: CASSPGTGALPQETQYF; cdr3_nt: TGTGCCAGCAGCCCGGGGACAGGGGCGCTCCCGCAAGAGACCCAGTACTTC
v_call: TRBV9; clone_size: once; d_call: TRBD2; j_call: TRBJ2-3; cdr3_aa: CASSPGSGGSLTDTQYF; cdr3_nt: TGTGCCAGCAGCCCCGGGAGCGGGGGATCCCTCACAGATACGCAGTATTTT
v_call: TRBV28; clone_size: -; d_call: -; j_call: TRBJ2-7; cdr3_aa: CASSSPAGPFTYEQYF; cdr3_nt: TGTGCCAGCAGTTCCCCCGCGGGGCCCTTTACCTACGAGCAGTACTTC
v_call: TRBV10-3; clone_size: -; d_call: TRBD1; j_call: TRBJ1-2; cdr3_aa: CAIGGTGGGFDYGYTF; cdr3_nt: TGTGCCATCGGTGGGACAGGGGGCGGCTTCGACTATGGCTACACCTTC
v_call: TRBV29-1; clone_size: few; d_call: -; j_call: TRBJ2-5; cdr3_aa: CSVLTETQYF; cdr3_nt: TGCAGCGTCCTGACGGAGACCCAGTACTTC
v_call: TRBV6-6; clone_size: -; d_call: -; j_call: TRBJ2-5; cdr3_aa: CASSHPPGNQETQYF; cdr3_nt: TGTGCCAGCAGCCACCCCCCGGGGAACCAAGAGACCCAGTACTTC
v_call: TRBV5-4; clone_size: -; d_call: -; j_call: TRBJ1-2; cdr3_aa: CASSTREYLAGNYGYTF; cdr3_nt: TGTGCCAGCAGCACCAGGGAATATTTGGCAGGAAACTATGGCTACACCTTC
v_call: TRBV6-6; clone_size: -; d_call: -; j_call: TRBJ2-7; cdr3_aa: CASTFNYEQYF; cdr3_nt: TGTGCCAGCACTTTTAACTACGAGCAGTACTTC
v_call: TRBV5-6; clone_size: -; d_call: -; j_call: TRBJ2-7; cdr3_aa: CASSWAGGNEQYF; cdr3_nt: TGTGCCAGCAGCTGGGCCGGAGGTAACGAGCAGTACTTC
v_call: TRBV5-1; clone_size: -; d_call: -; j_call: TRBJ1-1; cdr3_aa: CASSLDGLNTEAFF; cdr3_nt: TGCGCCAGCAGCTTGGACGGTTTGAACACTGAAGCTTTCTTT
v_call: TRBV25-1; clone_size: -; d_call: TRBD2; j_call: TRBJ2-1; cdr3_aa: CASSAGLAVNEQFF; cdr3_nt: TGTGCCAGCAGTGCGGGACTAGCGGTCAATGAGCAGTTCTTC
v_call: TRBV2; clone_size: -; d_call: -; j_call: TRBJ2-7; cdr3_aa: CASSPQYEQYF; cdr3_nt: TGTGCCAGCAGTCCCCAATACGAGCAGTACTTC
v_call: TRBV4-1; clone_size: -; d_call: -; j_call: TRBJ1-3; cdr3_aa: CASSQVSGNTIYF; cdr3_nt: TGCGCCAGCAGCCAGGTCTCTGGAAACACCATATATTTT
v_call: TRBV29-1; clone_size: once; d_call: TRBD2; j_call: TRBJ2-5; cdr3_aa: CSSRLAGTRETQYF; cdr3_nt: TGCAGCTCCCGACTAGCGGGGACCAGGGAGACCCAGTACTTC
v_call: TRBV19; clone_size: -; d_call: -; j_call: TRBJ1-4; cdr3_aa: CASSGRQTTNEKLFF; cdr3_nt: TGTGCCAGTAGTGGAAGACAGACTACTAATGAAAAACTGTTTTTT
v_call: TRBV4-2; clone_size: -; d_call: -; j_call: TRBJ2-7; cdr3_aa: CASSQDIGIEQYF; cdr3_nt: TGTGCCAGCAGCCAAGATATAGGGATCGAGCAGTACTTC
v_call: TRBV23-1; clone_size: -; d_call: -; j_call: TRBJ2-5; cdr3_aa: CASSQSSAVQETQYF; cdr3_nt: TGCGCCAGCAGTCAATCTTCGGCAGTCCAAGAGACCCAGTACTTC
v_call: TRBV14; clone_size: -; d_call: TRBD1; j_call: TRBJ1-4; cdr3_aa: CASSQDLGDRGNEKLFF; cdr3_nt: TGTGCCAGCAGCCAAGATCTGGGGGACAGGGGGAATGAAAAACTGTTTTTT
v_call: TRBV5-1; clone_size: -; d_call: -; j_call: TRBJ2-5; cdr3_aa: CASSLEGRQETQYF; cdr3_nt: TGCGCCAGCAGCTTGGAGGGGAGGCAGGAGACCCAGTACTTC
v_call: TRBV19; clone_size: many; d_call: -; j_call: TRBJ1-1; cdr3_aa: CASRQWATEAFF; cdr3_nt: TGTGCCAGTAGGCAGTGGGCCACTGAAGCTTTCTTT
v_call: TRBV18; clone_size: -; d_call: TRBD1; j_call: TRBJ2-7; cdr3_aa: CASSPSGQDQYF; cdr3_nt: TGTGCCAGCTCACCGTCCGGACAGGACCAGTACTTC
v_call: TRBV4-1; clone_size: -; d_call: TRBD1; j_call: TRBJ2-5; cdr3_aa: CASSQGRTGGWETQYF; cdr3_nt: TGCGCCAGCAGCCAAGGAAGAACAGGGGGCTGGGAGACCCAGTACTTC
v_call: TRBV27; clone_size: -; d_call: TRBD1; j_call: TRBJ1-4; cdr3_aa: CASGRDHRGNEKLFF; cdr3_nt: TGTGCCAGCGGACGGGACCACAGGGGTAATGAAAAACTGTTTTTT
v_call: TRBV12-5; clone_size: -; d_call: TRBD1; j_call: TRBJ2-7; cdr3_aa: CASGLVKRQGPDEQYF; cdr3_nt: TGTGCTAGTGGTTTGGTAAAGAGACAGGGGCCGGACGAGCAGTACTTC
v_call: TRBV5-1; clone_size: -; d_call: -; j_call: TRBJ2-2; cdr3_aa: CASRQVPNTGELFF; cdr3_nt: TGCGCCAGCAGACAGGTCCCTAACACCGGGGAGCTGTTTTTT
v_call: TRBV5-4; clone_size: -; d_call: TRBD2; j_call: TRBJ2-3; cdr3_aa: CASSLRAGEATQYF; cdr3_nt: TGTGCCAGCAGCTTGCGGGCGGGGGAGGCTACGCAGTATTTT
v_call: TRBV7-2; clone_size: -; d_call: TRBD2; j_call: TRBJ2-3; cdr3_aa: CASSSAGGRFIADTQYF; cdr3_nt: TGTGCCAGCAGCTCAGCGGGAGGGCGGTTCATCGCAGATACGCAGTATTTT
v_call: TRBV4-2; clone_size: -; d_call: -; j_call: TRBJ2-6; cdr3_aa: CASSLEGARGANVLTF; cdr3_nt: TGTGCCAGCAGCTTGGAGGGGGCGCGAGGGGCCAACGTCCTGACTTTC
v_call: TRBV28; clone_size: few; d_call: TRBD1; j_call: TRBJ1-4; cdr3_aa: CASSLRDRGHEKLFF; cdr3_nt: TGTGCCAGCAGCCTTCGGGACAGGGGGCATGAAAAACTGTTTTTT
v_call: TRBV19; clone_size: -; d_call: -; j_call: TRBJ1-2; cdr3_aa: CASRESYGYTF; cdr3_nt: TGTGCCAGTAGAGAGAGCTATGGCTACACCTTC
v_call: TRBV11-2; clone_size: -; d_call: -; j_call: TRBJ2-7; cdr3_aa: CASDSGVSNEQYF; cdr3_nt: TGTGCCAGCGACTCAGGGGTCTCCAACGAGCAGTACTTC
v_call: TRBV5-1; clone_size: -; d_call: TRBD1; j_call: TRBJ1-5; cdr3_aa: CASAAGTGNQPQHF; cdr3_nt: TGCGCCAGTGCAGCCGGGACAGGTAATCAGCCCCAGCATTTT
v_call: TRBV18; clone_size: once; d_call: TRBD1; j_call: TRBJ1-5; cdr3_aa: CASSPGQGPYSNQPQHF; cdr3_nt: TGTGCCAGCTCACCTGGACAGGGCCCCTATAGCAATCAGCCCCAGCATTTT
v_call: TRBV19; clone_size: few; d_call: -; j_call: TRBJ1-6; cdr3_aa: CASRTAVSQLNSPLHF; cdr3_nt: TGTGCCAGTAGGACAGCAGTTTCGCAGTTGAATTCACCCCTCCACTTT
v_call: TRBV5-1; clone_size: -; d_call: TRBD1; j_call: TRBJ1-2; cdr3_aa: CASSHPDRDGYTF; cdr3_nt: TGCGCCAGCAGCCACCCCGACAGGGACGGCTACACCTTC